These 25 T cell receptor beta chains were all obtained from the same sample, sequenced in a study of vaccination and CD4 T cells after COVID-19. Cultured CD4+ T cells had their DNA profiled by the Oncomine TCR Beta short-read assay. TCRdb independently ran MiXCR on the PCR reads; one entry per CDR3 protein. The table has some 21,000 distinct CDR3 sequences, around 40% seen once. The antigens these receptors bind are not known. Specified treatment: roughly 10-day PBMC culture with coronavirus spike peptide pools or control peptides (ViraFEST assay). The sequencing used CD4+ T cells from blood, cultured in vitro, collected before SARS-CoV-2 vaccination. The source of these receptors is a human donor who had recovered from COVID-19.

The rearrangement joins TRBV6-1 to TRBJ1-2, with D possibly matching TRBD1 (5 bases). Germline V gene lookup returns CDR1 MNHNS and CDR2 SASEGT. The length of the CDR3 is 15 residues. V dropped 2 bases and J dropped 5 bases, with 15 bases sitting between them. The CDR3 DNA is TGTGCCAGCAGTGAACTTGCAGGGAAGACGTATGGCTACACCTTC. Translation: CASSELAGKTYGYTF.

This clonotype was seen only a few times. V and J are TRBV6-2 or TRBV6-3 and TRBJ2-4, with a tentative D call TRBD1 (5 bases). V dropped 0 bases and J dropped 0 bases, with 12 bases sitting between them. CDR3 length: 17 residues. Germline CDR1 and CDR2: MNHEY and SVGEGT. CDR3 coding DNA: TGTGCCAGCAGTTACTCGGGGCTCTGGCTAGCCAAAAACATTCAGTACTTC. Translation: CASSYSGLWLAKNIQYF.

This rearrangement joins TRBV10-3 to TRBJ2-2; tentatively, D is TRBD1 (5 bases). V was clipped by 0 bases and J by 1 base, with 9 bases between them. The CDR3 is 16 residues long. From germline, CDR1 is ENHRY and CDR2 SYGVKD. The CDR3 sequence: CAISESKGQNTGELFF. The DNA of the CDR3 is TGTGCCATCAGTGAGTCGAAAGGACAGAACACCGGGGAGCTGTTTTTT.

This clonotype was detected only a few times. The chain recombines TRBV27 with TRBJ2-5, with 8 bases fitting TRBD2. CDR1 and CDR2 from the germline V gene are MNHEY and SMNVEV (reference sequence). The CDR3 covers 16 residues. The trim removed 0 bases at V and 5 bases at J, leaving 8 bases unmatched. CDR3 sequence reads: CASSLSAGGPGETQYF. The CDR3 DNA sequence: TGTGCCAGCAGTTTATCTGCGGGGGGCCCGGGGGAGACCCAGTACTTC.

This clonotype was counted between two and nine times. The chain recombines TRBV19 with TRBJ1-1; weak D call: TRBD1 (6 bases). From germline, CDR1 is LNHDA and CDR2 SQIVND (reference sequence). V gave up 7 bases and J gave up 5 bases, with 20 bases separating them. The CDR3 totals 15 residues. The chain's CDR3 is CASTLREGGGTEAFF. DNA of the CDR3: TGTGCCAGTACCCTACGAGAGGGGGGTGGGACTGAAGCTTTCTTT.

The chain employs TRBV4-3 and TRBJ1-2; D gene unclear. The CDR3 has 15 residues. Germline CDR1 and CDR2: LGHNA and YSLEER. The V gene lost 3 bases and the J gene lost 8 bases, with 19 bases spanning the gap. CDR3 nucleotides: TGCGCCAGCAGCCACCCCGCCCAGCCCCACGGGGGCTACACCTTC. Translating it yields CASSHPAQPHGGYTF.

The chain recombines TRBV14 with TRBJ2-1; D is possibly TRBD1 or TRBD2 (5 bases each). In germline, CDR1 is SGHDN, CDR2 FVKESK. The length of the CDR3 is 15 residues. The V end lost 3 bases, the J end lost 0 bases, and 9 bases lay between the germline ends. The CDR3 region has the DNA TGTGCCAGCAGCCATGGGGGTAGCTCCTACAATGAGCAGTTCTTC. It translates to CASSHGGSSYNEQFF.

CDR3 sequence reads: CASSYGQGGDEKLFF. The DNA of the CDR3 is TGTGCCAGCAGTTACGGACAGGGAGGAGATGAAAAACTGTTTTTT. The rearrangement joins TRBV6-5 to TRBJ1-4; TRBD1 matches 8 bases. V lost 2 bases and J lost 6; bases outside the gene matches: 5. This CDR3 is built from 15 residues. The germline CDR1 and CDR2 sequences are MNHEY and SVGAGI.

The rearrangement uses TRBV14 and TRBJ1-2; tentatively, D is TRBD1 (6 bases). The CDR3 covers 13 residues. The V gene lost 4 bases and the J gene lost 7 bases, with 13 bases spanning the gap. The germline V gene has CDR1 SGHDN and CDR2 FVKESK. The CDR3, as DNA: TGTGCCAGCAGCCCACAACAGGGCAGTGGCTACACCTTC. Translated: CASSPQQGSGYTF.

This clonotype has only a few counts. The chain joins TRBV20-1 to TRBJ1-2; the match to TRBD1 covers 7 bases. This CDR3 is built from 14 residues. CDR1 and CDR2 from the germline V gene are DFQATT and SNEGSKA (reference sequence). Trimming cost V 4 bases and J 4 bases; bases outside gene matches: 9. The CDR3 region is CSATAQGQLYGYTF. DNA for the CDR3: TGCAGTGCTACCGCCCAGGGACAGCTCTATGGCTACACCTTC.

The gene calls are TRBV21-1 and TRBJ2-5; TRBD1 reflects the table's D call only, with no check against the DNA. TRBV21-1 counts as a pseudogene. CDR3 size: 15 residues. CDR3 residues: CASSTTHRDQETQYF. DNA of the CDR3: TGTGCCAGCAGCACTACCCACAGGGACCAAGAGACCCAGTACTTC.

This clonotype occurred a few times. The J gene is TRBJ2-7, the V gene TRBV6-5; 9 bases align to TRBD1. This CDR3 has 14 amino acids. V shed 4 bases and J 6 bases; nucleotides not matched to a gene: 7. From germline, CDR1 is MNHEY and CDR2 SVGAGI. CDR3 amino acids: CASSSGDRVIEQYF. For the CDR3, the DNA is TGTGCCAGCAGTTCGGGGGACAGGGTGATCGAGCAGTACTTC.

The chain recombines TRBV6-1 with TRBJ2-3, with TRBD2 matching over 10 bases. The CDR3 is 15 amino acids. The junction had 6 bases not matched to a gene; V was cut back by 6 bases and J by 3 bases. Per germline, CDR1 MNHNS and CDR2 SASEGT. CDR3 sequence (DNA): TGTGCCAGCAGGAGGAGCGGGGGGGAAACAGATACGCAGTATTTT. Its protein product is CASRRSGGETDTQYF.

This clonotype is judged medium-sized (0.01 to 0.1%). V is TRBV7-9 and J is TRBJ1-1; no definite D call. CDR3 length: 18 amino acids. Germline CDR1 is SEHNR and CDR2 is FQNEAQ (reference sequence). V gave up 1 base and J gave up 0 bases, with 18 bases separating them. DNA of the CDR3: TGTGCCAGCAGCTTAGGCTACAGAACAGAGATTATGAACACTGAAGCTTTCTTT. The encoded protein is CASSLGYRTEIMNTEAFF.

The chain is built from TRBV11-3 and TRBJ2-7; D is perhaps TRBD1 (5 bases). The CDR3 consists of 14 residues. Germline V gene lookup returns CDR1 SGHNT and CDR2 YENEEA. V was clipped by 1 base and J by 2 bases, with 9 bases between them. This CDR3 reads CASSLVRATYEQYF. The CDR3 bases are TGTGCCAGCAGCTTAGTCAGGGCAACCTACGAGCAGTACTTC.

This clonotype was seen a handful of times. This chain joins TRBV7-9 and TRBJ1-1, with 10 bases aligning to TRBD1. Per germline, CDR1 SEHNR and CDR2 FQNEAQ (reference sequence). Trimming removed 5 bases from V and 5 bases from J; junction bases left unmatched: 11. CDR3 length equals 16 residues. The CDR3, as DNA: TGTGCCAGCAGCCGGGGACAGGGGATCGTCAAAACTGAAGCTTTCTTT. It codes for CASSRGQGIVKTEAFF.

This clonotype was seen a handful of times. V and J are TRBV7-9 and TRBJ1-2; perhaps TRBD1 as D (5 bases). Germline lookup yields CDR1 SEHNR and CDR2 FQNEAQ (reference sequence). The CDR3 contains 15 residues. The V end lost 5 bases, the J end lost 4 bases, and 17 bases lay between the germline ends. Here the CDR3 DNA reads TGTGCCAGCAGCGAGAGTGGAAGGGACGGCTATGGCTACACCTTC. Translated, it gives CASSESGRDGYGYTF.

J is TRBJ2-7 and V is TRBV27; D might be TRBD1 (6 bases). The length of the CDR3 is 13 residues. Germline V gene data show CDR1 as MNHEY and CDR2 as SMNVEV (reference sequence). The V and J ends lost 5 bases and 3 bases respectively, with 11 bases between them. DNA of the CDR3: TGTGCCAGCAGTCGTGGGACAATCTACGAGCAGTACTTC. Translated: CASSRGTIYEQYF.

This clonotype was picked up a small number of times. J is TRBJ1-5 and V is TRBV6-5, with a possible D match to TRBD1 (6 bases). Trimming cost V 0 bases and J 3 bases, with 12 bases left between them. Germline CDR1 and CDR2: MNHEY and SVGAGI. This CDR3 spans 16 amino acids. CDR3 nucleotides: TGTGCCAGCAGTTACTCGAGCAGGGGTTTCAATCAGCCCCAGCATTTT. Protein sequence: CASSYSSRGFNQPQHF.

This clonotype was counted only a few times. The genes are TRBV20-1 and TRBJ2-1; 10 bases agree with TRBD1. With V trimmed by 5 bases and J by 1 base, 2 bases remained unmatched. This CDR3 comprises 14 residues. CDR1 and CDR2 from the germline V gene are DFQATT and SNEGSKA (reference sequence). The CDR3 spells CSARTGGSYNEQFF. CDR3 bases: TGCAGTGCTCGGACAGGGGGGTCCTACAATGAGCAGTTCTTC.

The chain links TRBV24-1 to TRBJ2-1, with 11 bases matching TRBD2. The CDR3 runs to 16 residues. V shed 5 bases and J 3 bases; nucleotides not matched to a gene: 5. Per germline, CDR1 KGHDR and CDR2 SFDVKD. CDR3 in amino acids: CATSGVAGGNYNEQFF. The CDR3 region has the DNA TGTGCCACCAGTGGTGTAGCGGGAGGGAACTACAATGAGCAGTTCTTC.

This clonotype was detected only a few times. The chain carries TRBV20-1 and TRBJ1-5; 7 bases are shared with TRBD1. V lost 1 base, J lost 1 base, and 4 bases stayed unmatched. The CDR3 is made up of 15 amino acids. Germline assignment: CDR1 DFQATT and CDR2 SNEGSKA (reference sequence). The DNA for the CDR3 is TGCAGTGCTAGAGGGAACAGGGGAAGCAATCAGCCCCAGCATTTT. This sequence encodes CSARGNRGSNQPQHF.

This clonotype has a handful of counts. The rearrangement joins TRBV7-8 to TRBJ1-2, with 10 bases lining up with TRBD1. In germline, CDR1 is SGHVS, CDR2 FQNEAQ. Germline trimming cut 2 bases from V and 0 bases from J; bases unmatched to any gene: 3. The CDR3 runs to 16 residues. CDR3 amino acids: CASSLWDRGANYGYTF. The CDR3 coding sequence is TGTGCCAGCAGCTTATGGGACAGGGGTGCTAACTATGGCTACACCTTC.

This clonotype showed up just a few times. As DNA, the CDR3 is TGCGCCAGCAGCCAAGCTAGGGCTAACCTTGACACTGAAGCTTTCTTT. This translates into CASSQARANLDTEAFF. The V call is TRBV4-3, the J call TRBJ1-1; D unresolved. This CDR3 is 16 amino acids long. V lost 1 base and J lost 3, with 15 bases in between. Germline V gene sequence: CDR1 LGHNA, CDR2 YSLEER.

The V and J genes are TRBV10-3 and TRBJ1-4; D is uncertain. CDR3 length equals 10 residues. Germline V gene lookup returns CDR1 ENHRY and CDR2 SYGVKD. V dropped 10 bases and J dropped 7 bases, with 7 bases sitting between them. CDR3 sequence: CATSFEKLFF. CDR3 DNA sequence: TGTGCCACCTCGTTTGAAAAACTGTTTTTT.